The clone carrying this T cell receptor (beta chain) was found once. Its antigen is still unknown. This specimen belongs to a study of T cell responses to AZD1222 COVID-19 vaccine. About the research overall: Pooling was applied to second doses at about 4 or about 12 weeks.

Generated by immunoSEQ multiplex PCR, the TCRdb table keeps only in-frame clones and is missing some. The sample yields roughly 100,000 clones, 90% seen once. Points from the study as a whole: No repertoire was sampled before or during the peak T cell response, only after it. The reported proportion of spike-specific TCRs targeting unmutated variant regions was nearly half.

Sequencing was performed on peripheral blood, taken on day 0 of AZD1222 vaccination. This clonotype was sampled from an adult in good health.

CDR3 coding DNA: TGTGCCAGCAGTTTACGTTCAGTAGATACGCAGTATTTT. Translating it yields CASSLRSVDTQYF. The V call is TRBV12-3 or TRBV12-4, the J call TRBJ2-3, with unresolved D. V was pared by 2 bases and J by 5 bases, with 8 bases between. This CDR3 comprises 13 residues.